This TCR beta chain was recorded in a study of T-cell memory formation after mild COVID-19. On the study more broadly: Clusters of TCRs were largely donor specific. Overall study results and limits: Clones contracting day 15 to 85 were balanced CD4/CD8; later expanders leaned CD4+. Of the contracting clones, CD4+ ones lay mainly in CM and EM, and CD8+ ones in EMRA.

Of note for this clonotype: The antigen is undetermined.

The CDR3 is 14 amino acids. V lost 6 bases and J lost 0; bases outside the gene matches: 4. TCRdb processed the 5' RACE reads anew with MiXCR; each CDR3 protein has one entry. The sample carries hundreds of thousands of distinct CDR3 sequences, around a quarter recorded once. Input material: PBMCs or a T cell subset sorted from them (not recorded which). This chain links TRBV12-3 or TRBV12-4 with TRBJ2-7; 8 bases line up with TRBD2. The sequence came from an adult woman who had mild COVID-19 (a few samples of this study predate the infection). Cell type and time point are not known. CDR3 nucleotide sequence: TGTGCCAGCAGGACTAGCGAGAGCTCCTACGAGCAGTACTTC. It is translated as CASRTSESSYEQYF.